This T cell receptor (beta chain) was captured in a study of cytomegalovirus exposure and HLA in healthy donors. Both 60 Vbeta primers and 13 Jbeta primers went into the PCR. Here immunoSEQ multiplex PCR was the method, and the copy in TCRdb shows in-frame clones only, minus some. The sample has around 130,000 clones, about three quarters seen once; the top ten hold around 1.5%. Germline lookup yields CDR1 MDHEN and CDR2 SYDVKM. This CDR3 contains 14 residues. V shed 6 bases and J shed 2 bases, with 11 bases lying between them. The chain employs TRBV28 and TRBJ1-5; D unresolved. The source of this sequence is a woman aged 18-35 years in good health and CMV-seronegative. The source material was PBMCs. CDR3 sequence: CASRSVGGNQPQHF. The DNA for the CDR3 is TGTGCCAGCAGATCTGTCGGGGGCAATCAGCCCCAGCATTTT.